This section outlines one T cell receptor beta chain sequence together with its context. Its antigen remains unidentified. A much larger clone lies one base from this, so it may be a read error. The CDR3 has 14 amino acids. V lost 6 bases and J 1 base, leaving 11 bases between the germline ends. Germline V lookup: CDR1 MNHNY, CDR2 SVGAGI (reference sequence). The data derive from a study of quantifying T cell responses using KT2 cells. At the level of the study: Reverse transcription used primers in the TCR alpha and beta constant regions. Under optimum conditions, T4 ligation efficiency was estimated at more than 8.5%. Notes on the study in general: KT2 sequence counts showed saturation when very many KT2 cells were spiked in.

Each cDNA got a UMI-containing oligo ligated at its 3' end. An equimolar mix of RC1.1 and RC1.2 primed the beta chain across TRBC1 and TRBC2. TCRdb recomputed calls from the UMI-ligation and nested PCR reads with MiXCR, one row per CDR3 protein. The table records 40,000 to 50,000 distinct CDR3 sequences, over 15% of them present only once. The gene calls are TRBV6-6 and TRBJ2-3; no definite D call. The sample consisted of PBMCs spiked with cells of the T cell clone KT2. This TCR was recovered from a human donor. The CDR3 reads CASSYRLGTDTQYF. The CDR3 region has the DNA TGTGCCAGCAGCTATCGACTGGGCACAGATACGCAGTATTTT.